These T cell receptor beta chains were read from a single sample in a study of cytomegalovirus exposure and HLA in healthy donors. Clones were sequenced by immunoSEQ multiplex PCR, and TCRdb holds only the in-frame ones, with some missing. The table shows roughly 150,000 clones, with roughly 80% occurring only once. Source material: PBMCs. These receptors originate from a female donor in good health and CMV-seronegative. Both conserved end residues are part of each CDR3. D genes are given only for firm matches. Not all rows give a size; the values are once, few, many and, for expanded clones, a class.

>TRBV6-1|TRBJ1-6|-|-
CASGHENSPLHF
TGTGCCAGCGGACATGAAAATTCACCCCTCCACTTT
>TRBV6-5|TRBJ2-3|-|TRBD1
CASSKRQGAGTQYF
TGTGCCAGCAGTAAAAGACAGGGGGCTGGTACGCAGTATTTT
>TRBV27|TRBJ2-7|-|-
CASSLRGKPYEQYF
TGTGCCAGCAGTTTACGCGGGAAGCCCTACGAGCAGTACTTC
>TRBV19|TRBJ2-5|few|TRBD1
CASSIQTGGGETQYF
TGTGCCAGTAGTATCCAGACAGGGGGCGGGGAGACCCAGTACTTC
>TRBV5-1|TRBJ2-5|once|TRBD2
CASSSLSSGRMGETQYF
TGCGCCAGCAGCTCACTATCCAGCGGGAGGATGGGAGAGACCCAGTACTTC
>TRBV7-2|TRBJ2-3|-|TRBD2
CASSFARLAGGPSTDTQYF
TGTGCCAGCAGCTTCGCTCGCCTAGCGGGGGGGCCTAGCACAGATACGCAGTATTTT
>TRBV9|TRBJ1-1|-|-
CASSVDRQATEAFF
TGTGCCAGCAGCGTAGATCGTCAGGCCACTGAAGCTTTCTTT
>TRBV19|TRBJ2-4|-|TRBD2
CASSRGLADSQYF
TGTGCCAGTAGTAGGGGACTAGCTGACAGTCAGTACTTC
>TRBV7-9|TRBJ2-7|-|-
CASSFGGGLSYEQYF
TGTGCCAGCAGCTTCGGCGGGGGCTTATCCTACGAGCAGTACTTC
>TRBV19|TRBJ1-5|-|-
CASSIWGDNQPQHF
TGTGCCAGTAGTATATGGGGGGACAATCAGCCCCAGCATTTT
>TRBV7-3|TRBJ2-3|-|TRBD2
CASSMTSIDTQYF
TGTGCCAGCAGCATGACTAGCATCGATACGCAGTATTTT
>TRBV7-9|TRBJ1-1|-|TRBD1
CASSQGQGVNTEAFF
TGTGCCAGCAGCCAGGGACAGGGGGTGAACACTGAAGCTTTCTTT
>TRBV5-4|TRBJ2-7|-|TRBD1
CASSLHTNRDRCHYEQYF
TGTGCCAGCAGCCTCCACACTAACCGGGACAGGTGCCACTACGAGCAGTACTTC
>TRBV28|TRBJ2-3|-|-
CASHAGTDTQYF
TGTGCCAGCCATGCGGGGACAGATACGCAGTATTTT
>TRBV10-3|TRBJ1-1|-|-
CASAESVTEAFF
TGTGCCTCGGCGGAAAGTGTTACTGAAGCTTTCTTT
>TRBV20-1|TRBJ1-2|-|-
CSARSGGGYTF
TGCAGTGCTAGAAGTGGCGGTGGCTACACCTTC
>TRBV7-3|TRBJ2-7|-|TRBD1
CASSLKAPGTGAYEQYF
TGTGCCAGCAGCTTAAAAGCACCCGGGACAGGGGCCTACGAGCAGTACTTC
>TRBV4-3|TRBJ2-7|-|-
CASSQERERGEQYF
TGCGCCAGCAGCCAAGAACGCGAGCGCGGCGAGCAGTACTTC
>TRBV2|TRBJ1-1|-|-
CASSEARGRWGVFF
TGTGCCAGCAGTGAAGCGCGGGGTCGTTGGGGTGTTTTCTTT